Below, 3 T cell receptor beta chains from the same sample are listed, as sequenced in a study of blood T cell repertoires in COVID-19. Measured with immunoSEQ multiplex PCR; TCRdb has only the in-frame clones, and not every one. The data contain fewer than 250,000 clones, roughly 80% of them singletons. The source material was PBMCs or T cells enriched from blood (not recorded which). Receptors originate from a woman in her 40s who had been exposed to COVID-19.

For this clone: Other DNA sequences within the sample encode an identical CDR3. V and J are TRBV4-2 and TRBJ2-2; TRBD1 is a possible D gene (6 bases). Per the germline V gene, CDR1 is LGHNA and CDR2 is YNFKEQ. V was shortened by 4 bases and J by 4 bases, with 16 bases between the two germline ends. The CDR3 sequence is 16 residues long. DNA of the CDR3: TGTGCCAGCAGCCCTACACAGGGTGGAGTCACCGGGGAGCTGTTTTTT. The encoded protein is CASSPTQGGVTGELFF.

This clone was detected only once. The J gene is TRBJ2-7, the V gene TRBV2; the D gene is possibly TRBD2 (6 bases). V shed 3 bases and J shed 6 bases, with 9 bases lying between them. Per the germline V gene, CDR1 is SNHLY and CDR2 is FYNNEI. The length of the CDR3 is 12 residues. The CDR3 loop is CASSDRGSEQYF. In nucleotides, the CDR3 is TGTGCCAGCAGTGATCGGGGGTCCGAGCAGTACTTC.

This clone was counted only a few times. The chain combines TRBV7-2 with TRBJ1-5; D is unresolved. The germline V gene has CDR1 SGHTA and CDR2 FQGNSA. This CDR3 contains 16 residues. V was shortened by 3 bases and J by 5 bases, with 17 bases between the two germline ends. Here the CDR3 DNA reads TGTGCCAGCAGCTTTCGGGGTTCGAGTAGTGATCAGCCCCAGCATTTT. This encodes CASSFRGSSSDQPQHF.